Given below is one TCR beta chain in context. Its antigen is still unknown. Researchers ran the PCR with 60 Vbeta and 13 Jbeta primers. Only in-frame clones appear in the TCRdb table, and some are missing; sequencing was by immunoSEQ multiplex PCR. The sample carries around 41,000 clones, under 60% recorded once. This specimen belongs to a study of cytomegalovirus exposure and HLA in healthy donors. The V segment lost 4 bases and the J segment 3 bases; nucleotides outside the gene matches: 5. Germline lookup yields CDR1 SGHRS and CDR2 YFSETQ. The CDR3 contains 14 residues. General study results and limits: Within the data, a cluster of highly shared sequence variants was likely a sequencing artifact. It was shown in a later analysis that HLA-associated TCR beta chains were more clonally expanded than other, equally common chains. As a later analysis showed, a missense DCLRE1C variant was linked to trimming of TCR beta V- and J-genes.

This receptor was obtained from a man in his fifties or sixties in good health and CMV-seronegative. The sequenced material came from PBMCs. J is TRBJ2-3 and V is TRBV5-1; 7 positions agree with TRBD1. CDR3 in amino acids: CASSRDSSTDTQYF. As DNA, the CDR3 is TGCGCCAGCAGCCGGGACAGCAGTACAGATACGCAGTATTTT.